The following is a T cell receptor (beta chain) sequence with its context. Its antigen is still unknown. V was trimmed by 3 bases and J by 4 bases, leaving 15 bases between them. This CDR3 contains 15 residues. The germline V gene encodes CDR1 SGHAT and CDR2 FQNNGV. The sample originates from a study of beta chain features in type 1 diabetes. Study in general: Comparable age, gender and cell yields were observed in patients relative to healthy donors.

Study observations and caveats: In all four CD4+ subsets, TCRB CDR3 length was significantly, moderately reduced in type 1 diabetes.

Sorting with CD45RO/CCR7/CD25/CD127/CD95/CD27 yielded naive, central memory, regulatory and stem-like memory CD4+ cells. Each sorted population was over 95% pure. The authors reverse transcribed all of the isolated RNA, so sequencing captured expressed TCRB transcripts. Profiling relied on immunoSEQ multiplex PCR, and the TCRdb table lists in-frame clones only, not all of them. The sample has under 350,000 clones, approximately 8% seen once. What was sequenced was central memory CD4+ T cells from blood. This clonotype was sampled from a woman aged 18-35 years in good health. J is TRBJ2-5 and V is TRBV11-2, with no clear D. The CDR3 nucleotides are TGTGCCAGCAGCTTCCTAAGGGTCTGGGGAGAGACCCAGTACTTC. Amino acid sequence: CASSFLRVWGETQYF.